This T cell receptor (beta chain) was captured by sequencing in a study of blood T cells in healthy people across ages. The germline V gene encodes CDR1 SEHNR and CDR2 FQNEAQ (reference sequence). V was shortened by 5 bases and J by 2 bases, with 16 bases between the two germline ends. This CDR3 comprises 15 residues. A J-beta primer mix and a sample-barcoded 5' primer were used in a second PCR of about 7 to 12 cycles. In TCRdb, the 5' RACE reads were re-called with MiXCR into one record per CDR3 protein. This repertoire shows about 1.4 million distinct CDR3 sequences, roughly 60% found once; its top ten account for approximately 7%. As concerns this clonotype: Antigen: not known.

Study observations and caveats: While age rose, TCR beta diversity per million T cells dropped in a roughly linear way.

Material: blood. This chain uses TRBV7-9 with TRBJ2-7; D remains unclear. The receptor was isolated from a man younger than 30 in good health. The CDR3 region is CASSVDLLYAYEQYF. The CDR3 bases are TGTGCCAGCAGCGTTGACCTCCTCTATGCCTACGAGCAGTACTTC.